This is a list of T cell receptor beta chains from one sample in a study of blood T cell repertoires in COVID-19. Method: immunoSEQ multiplex PCR; TCRdb's copy keeps in-frame clones and lacks some. The sample consists of around 180,000 clones, roughly 79% of them appearing once. Sequencing was performed on peripheral blood. These receptors were taken from a woman aged 80 or over with COVID-19, enrolled during active disease. CDR3s include the opening cysteine and the closing phenylalanine or tryptophan. D genes are given only for firm matches. The size entry is marked missing in some rows and otherwise reads once, few, many or a size class.

abundance,v_gene,d_gene,j_gene,CDR3aa,CDR3nt
NA,TRBV19,TRBD1,TRBJ2-1,CASSRRTGPYNEQFF,TGTGCCAGTAGTAGACGGACAGGTCCCTACAATGAGCAGTTCTTC
NA,TRBV2,TRBD2,TRBJ2-7,CASSAGPSYEQYF,TGTGCCAGCTCAGCGGGACCCTCCTACGAGCAGTACTTC
few,TRBV7-2,NA,TRBJ2-1,CASSLGGANEQFF,TGTGCCAGCAGCTTAGGTGGGGCGAATGAGCAGTTCTTC
many,TRBV7-9,NA,TRBJ1-5,CASSNGNQPQHF,TGTGCCAGCAGCAACGGTAACCAGCCCCAGCATTTT
NA,TRBV20-1,NA,TRBJ1-1,CSARAGLEAFF,TGCAGTGCTAGAGCAGGTTTAGAAGCTTTCTTT
few,TRBV7-9,TRBD1,TRBJ1-6,CASSSGGLRSPLHF,TGTGCCAGCAGCTCAGGGGGCTTACGGTCACCCCTCCACTTT
NA,TRBV6-1,TRBD2,TRBJ2-5,CASSELGVAGEETQYF,TGTGCCAGCAGTGAACTTGGGGTAGCGGGAGAAGAGACCCAGTACTTC
NA,TRBV30,NA,TRBJ1-3,CAWSVDPVSSGNTIYF,TGTGCCTGGAGTGTCGATCCAGTAAGCTCTGGAAACACCATATATTTT
once,TRBV4-3,NA,TRBJ1-2,CASSQVFQGTTNYGYTF,TGCGCCAGCAGCCAAGTCTTTCAGGGGACTACTAACTATGGCTACACCTTC
NA,TRBV7-9,NA,TRBJ2-2,CASTKNRLNTGELFF,TGTGCCAGCACCAAAAACAGGCTGAACACCGGGGAGCTGTTTTTT
NA,TRBV6-5,NA,TRBJ2-7,CASSSSTPPRYEQYF,TGTGCCAGCAGTTCATCCACACCGCCACGCTACGAGCAGTACTTC
few,TRBV29-1,NA,TRBJ1-2,CSVEGAGGYTF,TGCAGCGTTGAAGGGGCGGGAGGCTACACCTTC
NA,TRBV29-1,NA,TRBJ2-7,CSVRDKSSYEQYF,TGCAGCGTCCGGGACAAGAGCTCCTACGAGCAGTACTTC
NA,TRBV24-1,TRBD1,TRBJ2-4,CATSDSGQGASKNIQYF,TGTGCCACCAGTGATTCAGGGCAGGGGGCATCCAAAAACATTCAGTACTTC
NA,TRBV5-1,TRBD1,TRBJ1-6,CASSSRTGDNSPLHF,TGCGCCAGCAGCTCTCGGACAGGAGATAATTCACCCCTCCACTTT
once,TRBV6-5,NA,TRBJ1-1,CASSYSYRNTEAFF,TGTGCCAGCAGTTACTCGTATCGGAACACTGAAGCTTTCTTT
NA,TRBV28,TRBD2,TRBJ2-1,CASRFSGDNEQFF,TGTGCCAGCAGATTCAGCGGGGACAATGAGCAGTTCTTC
NA,TRBV10-3,TRBD1,TRBJ1-2,CAISERGQGYYGYTF,TGTGCCATCAGTGAACGGGGACAGGGGTACTATGGCTACACCTTC
few,TRBV2,NA,TRBJ1-2,CASSENKNYGYTF,TGTGCCAGCAGTGAAAACAAAAACTATGGCTACACCTTC
NA,TRBV27,NA,TRBJ2-5,CASSLRPYRGETQYF,TGTGCCAGCAGTTTACGACCTTACCGGGGGGAGACCCAGTACTTC
once,TRBV20-1,TRBD1,TRBJ1-2,CSASYWDRGLGGYTF,TGCAGTGCTAGTTATTGGGACAGGGGGCTAGGGGGCTACACCTTC
NA,TRBV6-5,NA,TRBJ1-2,CASRTDVYGYTF,TGTGCCAGCAGGACAGACGTTTATGGCTACACCTTC